This T cell receptor (beta chain) emerged from a study of tumor-infiltrating lymphocytes in primary liver carcinoma. The overall study: Staging of the tumors gave T1-T3 N0M0, with widths of roughly 4 to 10 cm.

The CDR3 extends over 15 amino acids. Looked up from germline, CDR1 is MGHDK and CDR2 is SYGVNS. V dropped 3 bases and J dropped 11; count of bases not matched to a gene: 11. Reverse transcription of 450 to 500 ng total RNA with a constant-region primer produced TCR beta cDNA. Three rounds of nested multiplex PCR with slightly modified ARM-PCR produced TCR beta libraries. Rounds one and two of PCR, each of about 10 cycles, were primed with TRBV1-TRBV30 forward primers and a C-beta reverse primer. TCRdb fed the multiplex PCR reads into MiXCR, producing one record per CDR3 protein. This sample has about 54,000 distinct CDR3 sequences; about 80% occur once, and the top ten carry about 25%. The tissue used was unsorted bulk material of roughly 17-31 mg. RNA and DNA were co-extracted from it with the AllPrep DNA/RNA mini kit. Patients showed chronic HBV infection and an absence of prior treatment.

This receptor was identified in a man aged 35-49 years with primary liver carcinoma and hepatitis B virus infection. The sample comprised liver tumor tissue from sampling region 2. Indicated subset: tumor region T2, inferior pole. V gene TRBV25-1 combines with J gene TRBJ2-2, with TRBD1 matching over 8 bases. The CDR3 is CASSDQGAYTCELFF. Here the CDR3 DNA reads TGTGCCAGCAGTGATCAGGGGGCCTACACCTGTGAGCTGTTTTTT.